A selection of T cell receptor beta chains follows, all from one sample in a study of memory CD4+ T cells and cytomegalovirus serostatus. Generated by immunoSEQ multiplex PCR, the TCRdb table keeps only in-frame clones and is missing some. The data show around 38,000 clones, with 70% to 80% seen just once and under 7.5% held by the top ten. Sequencing was performed on memory CD4+ T cells from blood. These receptors all come from an adult in good health and CMV-seronegative. The CDR3 runs from the conserved cysteine through the conserved F or W. The order of the fields is clone size, J gene, D gene, V gene, CDR3 DNA, CDR3 protein. A D gene is named only where the DNA matches it firmly. A row's size may be missing; if present it is once, few, many or a size class.

>.|TRBJ2-1|.|TRBV11-2
TGTGCCAGCAGTTTAAGGTCTTACAATGAGCAGTTCTTC
CASSLRSYNEQFF
>few|TRBJ2-1|TRBD1|TRBV19
TGTGCCAGTAGGATGGACAGGGATTCGACGGGTGAGCAGTTCTTC
CASRMDRDSTGEQFF
>.|TRBJ1-1|.|TRBV6-1
TGTGCCAGTGGGGCCTTGAACACTGAAGCTTTCTTT
CASGALNTEAFF
>.|TRBJ2-5|TRBD2|TRBV28
TGTGCCAGCAGCTCGGGACTAGCAGCCCAAGAGACCCAGTACTTC
CASSSGLAAQETQYF
>.|TRBJ2-3|.|TRBV19
TGTGCCAGTAGTATCGTCGACTGGCCGAGCACAGATACGCAGTATTTT
CASSIVDWPSTDTQYF
>.|TRBJ2-1|TRBD2|TRBV30
TGTGCCTGGAGCGCGGGAGCTCGGCGGAATGAGCAGTTCTTC
CAWSAGARRNEQFF
>.|TRBJ2-7|.|TRBV28
TGTGCCAGCAGAACTCCAGGGGCAGAGCAGTACTTC
CASRTPGAEQYF
>.|TRBJ1-1|.|TRBV21-1
TGTGCCAGCAGCAGGAAGGGACAGGACCCAAGGGACACTGAAGCTTTCTTT
CASSRKGQDPRDTEAFF
>.|TRBJ1-1|.|TRBV5-6
TGTGCCAGCAGCTTGCTGGGGGGCACTGAAGCTTTCTTT
CASSLLGGTEAFF
>once|TRBJ2-1|TRBD2|TRBV19
TGTGCCAGTAGTACTTCACTAGCGTCGAGCTCCTACAATGAGCAGTTCTTC
CASSTSLASSSYNEQFF
>.|TRBJ2-3|.|TRBV15
TGTGCCACCAGCACGGGGGCTAGCGGAAACACAGATACGCAGTATTTT
CATSTGASGNTDTQYF
>.|TRBJ2-7|.|TRBV5-4
TGTGCCAGCAGCGGAACAGGCGAGCAGTACTTC
CASSGTGEQYF
>.|TRBJ1-1|.|TRBV11-2
TGTGCCAGCAGCTTGACCGGACGGGACACTGAAGCTTTCTTT
CASSLTGRDTEAFF
>.|TRBJ2-3|.|TRBV5-1
TGCGCCAGCAGCCCGGAGTCGGGCGGAGGCACAGATACGCAGTATTTT
CASSPESGGGTDTQYF
>.|TRBJ1-3|TRBD1|TRBV7-2
TGTGCCAGCAGCGGCCGACAGGGAGGCTCTGGAAACACCATATATTTT
CASSGRQGGSGNTIYF
>.|TRBJ2-2|TRBD2|TRBV5-1
TGCGCCAGCAGCTTGGAAGGCGGGAGGTTGGCCGGGGAGCTGTTTTTT
CASSLEGGRLAGELFF
>once|TRBJ1-1|.|TRBV19
TGTGCCAGTAGTATGGCCCCCGTGGGAAGGACTGAAGCTTTCTTT
CASSMAPVGRTEAFF
>.|TRBJ2-1|.|TRBV7-8
TGTGCCAGCAGCCCCTACAGGGTAGTTGAGGGCAATGAGCAGTTCTTC
CASSPYRVVEGNEQFF
>.|TRBJ1-2|.|TRBV27
TGTGCCAGCAGTTCAGGGGCGCGGAATTATGGCTACACCTTC
CASSSGARNYGYTF
>.|TRBJ2-2|.|TRBV4-3
TGCGCCAGCAGCCAAGGGTTAGCCCCGAGACAGGACACCGGGGAGCTGTTTTTT
CASSQGLAPRQDTGELFF
>medium-sized|TRBJ1-1|.|TRBV29-1
TGCAGCGTTGTATCATTCATGAACACTGAAGCTTTCTTT
CSVVSFMNTEAFF
>.|TRBJ1-5|TRBD1|TRBV7-3
TGTGCCAGCAGCCCCGGACAGGATCAGCCCCAGCATTTT
CASSPGQDQPQHF
>.|TRBJ1-2|.|TRBV5-5
TGTGCCAGCAGCTTACAGGGTGGCTATGGCTACACCTTC
CASSLQGGYGYTF
>.|TRBJ1-4|.|TRBV2
TGTGCCAGCAGTGAAACGGAGGCGACAACTAATGAAAAACTGTTTTTT
CASSETEATTNEKLFF
>.|TRBJ2-7|TRBD2|TRBV7-6
TGTGCCAGCAGCCCTGGAACGAGCGGGGGCCCCTCCTACGAGCAGTACTTC
CASSPGTSGGPSYEQYF
>.|TRBJ2-7|.|TRBV7-2
TGTGCCAGCAGCTTAGGGATGGGTATGGGGGAGCAGTACTTC
CASSLGMGMGEQYF
>.|TRBJ2-5|TRBD2|TRBV6-6
TGTGCCAGCACCGACCCCGGACTAGCGGGAGGAGAGACCCAGTACTTC
CASTDPGLAGGETQYF
>.|TRBJ1-2|.|TRBV6-1
TGTGCCAGCAGTCCAGGGGCTAACTATGGCTACACCTTC
CASSPGANYGYTF
>.|TRBJ2-3|TRBD2|TRBV5-1
TGCGCCAGCACGACTAGCGGGGCAGATACGCAGTATTTT
CASTTSGADTQYF
>.|TRBJ1-4|.|TRBV28
TGTGCCAGCAGTTTCCTTAAGGGGGATAACGAAAAACTGTTTTTT
CASSFLKGDNEKLFF
>.|TRBJ1-2|.|TRBV27
TGTGCCAGCAGTTGGGACGGCAACTATGGCTACACCTTC
CASSWDGNYGYTF
>.|TRBJ1-2|.|TRBV5-1
TGCGCCAGCAGGACATTAACAGACTATGGCTACACCTTC
CASRTLTDYGYTF
>once|TRBJ1-6|TRBD1|TRBV6-5
TGTGCCAGCAGTATAATACAGGGGACCAATTCACCCCTCCACTTT
CASSIIQGTNSPLHF
>few|TRBJ1-4|TRBD1|TRBV18
TGTGCCAGCTCACCCGGGACAGAAAATGAAAAACTGTTTTTT
CASSPGTENEKLFF
>.|TRBJ2-7|TRBD1|TRBV11-2
TGTGCCAGCAGCCAGGACAGGGTTCGGTACGAGCAGTACTTC
CASSQDRVRYEQYF
>.|TRBJ2-3|.|TRBV20-1
TGCAGTGGGCGCACAGATACGCAGTATTTT
CSGRTDTQYF
>.|TRBJ2-7|.|TRBV29-1
TGCAGCGTTTCGGATAGATCCTACGAGCAGTACTTC
CSVSDRSYEQYF
>.|TRBJ2-5|.|TRBV18
TGTGCCAGCTCCTCTGCAGAGACCCAGTACTTC
CASSSAETQYF
>.|TRBJ2-1|TRBD2|TRBV5-4
TGTGCCAGCAGCCTCCCTACCGGGACTAGCGCCTACAATGAGCAGTTCTTC
CASSLPTGTSAYNEQFF
>.|TRBJ2-5|.|TRBV4-2
TGTGCCAGCAGCCAAGAGCTACAGGGTGGGGACCACCAAGAGACCCAGTACTTC
CASSQELQGGDHQETQYF
>few|TRBJ1-2|.|TRBV28
TGTGCCAGCAGTCCTGGGACGAGCCGGTATGGCTACACCTTC
CASSPGTSRYGYTF
>.|TRBJ2-1|TRBD2|TRBV7-9
TGTGCCAGCAGCTACCCAGTGAGACTAGCGGGTCTTATCAATGAGCAGTTCTTC
CASSYPVRLAGLINEQFF
>.|TRBJ1-3|.|TRBV6-6
TGTGCCAGCAGGGACAGCCTCAACTCTGGAAACACCATATATTTT
CASRDSLNSGNTIYF
>.|TRBJ2-1|TRBD2|TRBV29-1
TGCAGCGTTGAGTCTAGCGGGAGTATAAATGAGCAGTTCTTC
CSVESSGSINEQFF
>.|TRBJ1-6|.|TRBV30
TGTGCCGGCGGGAGTCTTCGAGATTCACCCCTCCACTTT
CAGGSLRDSPLHF
>once|TRBJ2-5|TRBD2|TRBV2
TGTGCCAGCAGTACCCTAGCGGGAGGACAAGAGACCCAGTACTTC
CASSTLAGGQETQYF